This TCR beta chain emerged from a study of technical replicates of blood from several donors. Germline-derived CDR1 and CDR2 are SGHNT and YENEEA. CDR3 length: 14 residues. V lost 5 bases to trimming and J lost 7 bases; unmatched junction nucleotides: 7. The assay was immunoSEQ multiplex PCR, and TCRdb's table has in-frame clones only and misses some. In the table there are 54,000 or so clones, 94% of which are singletons. The rearrangement uses TRBV11-3 and TRBJ2-2; 7 nucleotides agree with TRBD1. Specimen: T cells isolated from PBMCs. The receptor was isolated from a human donor in good health. This CDR3 reads CASSRPPGGGELFF. CDR3 sequence (DNA): TGTGCCAGCAGCCGACCCCCAGGGGGCGGGGAGCTGTTTTTT.